This T cell receptor beta chain appears in the sequencing data of a study of memory CD4+ T cells and cytomegalovirus serostatus. The repertoire was sequenced with immunoSEQ multiplex PCR; TCRdb's copy has only in-frame clones and lacks some. The data contain over 25,000 clones, 76% of them singletons. The sort gate was single viable CD3+CD4+CD8-CD45RO+ cells for memory CD4+ T cells. Total CD4+ T cells were enriched by CD4 positive selection. The sequencing sample was made of memory CD4+ T cells from blood. This TCR was recovered from an adult in good health and CMV-seronegative.

As DNA, the CDR3 is TGTGCCAGCAGCCAAGGCACAGGACATGGAAACACCATATATTTT. Its protein product is CASSQGTGHGNTIYF. J is TRBJ1-3 and V is TRBV4-2; D might be TRBD1 (5 bases). With 1 base removed from V and 3 bases from J, the gap between germline ends came to 10 bases. The CDR3 consists of 15 residues. CDR1 is LGHNA and CDR2 is YNFKEQ in the germline V gene.